This entry lists 26 T cell receptor beta chains sequenced from one sample in a study of cytomegalovirus exposure and HLA in healthy donors. Measured with immunoSEQ multiplex PCR; TCRdb has only the in-frame clones, and not every one. Among some 190,000 clones listed, roughly 88% were seen once. Sequences were obtained from PBMCs. The origin of the receptors is a woman aged 18-29 years in good health and CMV-seronegative.

The chain recombines TRBV7-3 with TRBJ1-2; 10 nucleotides line up with TRBD1. J gave up 8 bases and V 5 bases, and 11 bases lay outside the gene matches. This CDR3 contains 15 residues. Germline V gives CDR1 SGHTA, CDR2 FQGTGA. The CDR3 loop reads CASSVRDRGPLGYTF. CDR3 bases: TGTGCCAGCAGCGTCCGGGACAGGGGTCCTCTCGGCTACACCTTC.

The CDR3 coding sequence is TGTGCCAGCTCACCAGCGGGAGGGTCCACCGGGGAGCTGTTTTTT. Translation gives CASSPAGGSTGELFF. The chain employs TRBV18 and TRBJ2-2; 9 bases are a match to TRBD2. This CDR3 is built from 15 residues. J lost 4 bases, V lost 2 bases, and 2 bases had no gene match. CDR1 is KGHSH and CDR2 is LQKENI in the germline V gene.

The rearrangement joins TRBV6-5 to TRBJ1-1, with TRBD1 matching over 7 bases. Germline CDR1 and CDR2: MNHEY and SVGAGI. The CDR3 extends over 11 amino acids. With 4 bases clipped from V and 8 bases from J, the junction kept 1 base outside the gene matches. In DNA, the CDR3 is TGTGCCAGCAGTTCAGGGGGGGAAGCTTTCTTT. The encoded protein is CASSSGGEAFF.

This rearrangement joins TRBV9 to TRBJ2-1; 13 positions match TRBD2. The junction had 8 bases not matched to a gene; V was cut back by 4 bases and J by 7 bases. Germline CDR1 SGDLS, CDR2 YYNGEE. CDR3 length: 16 residues. The CDR3 nucleotides read TGTGCCAGCAGCCCTCGGACTAGCGGGAGAACGAATGAGCAGTTCTTC. Protein product: CASSPRTSGRTNEQFF.

V gene TRBV5-1 combines with J gene TRBJ2-3; perhaps TRBD2 as D (6 bases). The germline CDR1 and CDR2 sequences are SGHRS and YFSETQ. This CDR3 spans 15 amino acids. Trimming cost V 7 bases and J 4 bases, with 19 bases left between them. CDR3 bases: TGCGCCAGCTGGGAGGAAAGCGGAATCCCAGATACGCAGTATTTT. Residues: CASWEESGIPDTQYF.

This clone was seen just once. V usage is TRBV5-1 and J usage is TRBJ1-1, with 9 bases fitting TRBD1. J was trimmed by 5 bases and V by 4 bases; bases with no gene match: 6. Looked up from germline, CDR1 is SGHRS and CDR2 is YFSETQ. The length of the CDR3 is 14 residues. Written as DNA, the CDR3 is TGCGCCAGCAGCGAGACAGGGGGAAGAACTGAAGCTTTCTTT. Residues: CASSETGGRTEAFF.

This chain uses TRBV5-1 with TRBJ1-5, with D unclear. The CDR3 is 13 amino acids. The germline V and J ends were trimmed by 3 bases and 2 bases, with 6 bases remaining between them. CDR1 is SGHRS, CDR2 YFSETQ, per germline. CDR3 nucleotides: TGCGCCAGCAGCTCCGGGGGCAATCAGCCCCAGCATTTT. It specifies CASSSGGNQPQHF.

V and J are TRBV6-5 and TRBJ2-1, with D possibly TRBD1 on 5 matching bases. CDR1 MNHEY and CDR2 SVGAGI come from the germline V gene. Trimming pared 4 bases from V and 14 bases from J, leaving 24 bases between. This CDR3 is built from 15 residues. The DNA for the CDR3 is TGTGCCAGCAGTTCCTTCAGGGTAAGAGAGCCCCTCGAGTTCTTC. Residues: CASSSFRVREPLEFF.

The chain couples TRBV7-9 to TRBJ1-5; the match to TRBD1 covers 10 bases. CDR1 SEHNR and CDR2 FQNEAQ come from the germline V gene (reference sequence). V lost 0 bases to trimming and J lost 4 bases; unmatched junction nucleotides: 3. The CDR3 sequence is 16 residues long. The DNA of the CDR3 is TGTGCCAGCAGCTTAGCCGGGACAGGGGAGAATCAGCCCCAGCATTTT. Its protein product is CASSLAGTGENQPQHF.

This clone has only one observation. This chain links TRBV10-1 with TRBJ2-1; 9 nucleotides match TRBD2. In germline, CDR1 is WNHNN, CDR2 SYGVQD (reference sequence). The CDR3 sequence is 15 residues long. Germline trimming cut 3 bases from V and 4 bases from J; bases unmatched to any gene: 4. The CDR3 bases are TGCGCCAGCAGTGATGGCGGGGGGGGTTACAATGAGCAGTTCTTC. It yields the protein CASSDGGGGYNEQFF.

The rearrangement links TRBV2 to TRBJ1-6; TRBD1 aligns across 9 bases. In germline, CDR1 is SNHLY, CDR2 FYNNEI. This CDR3 region has 15 residues. V lost 8 bases and J lost 6; bases outside the gene matches: 8. CDR3 sequence: CASGRRDRVNSPLHF. The CDR3 DNA reads as TGTGCCAGCGGTCGACGGGACAGGGTTAATTCACCCCTCCACTTT.

This clone turned up a few times. The chain employs TRBV7-9 and TRBJ1-2; D is unresolved. Trimming took off 2 bases at V and 6 bases at J, with 19 bases between the two ends. The germline gives CDR1 SEHNR, CDR2 FQNEAQ (reference sequence). The length of the CDR3 is 16 residues. The CDR3 coding sequence is TGTGCCAGCAGCTTACGGGATACAGACCCCGGGAATGGCTACACCTTC. Encoded protein: CASSLRDTDPGNGYTF.

The chain recombines TRBV19 with TRBJ2-5, with D maybe TRBD2 (6 bases). CDR3 length: 15 residues. Germline CDR1 and CDR2: LNHDA and SQIVND (reference sequence). Trimming left V 1 base short and J 5 bases short, with 14 bases between. The CDR3 DNA follows: TGTGCCAGTAGTATAGTGTGGGAGGCGTGGGAGACCCAGTACTTC. This codes for CASSIVWEAWETQYF.

The rearrangement links TRBV5-1 to TRBJ2-7; D is unresolved. V lost 0 bases and J lost 0, with 7 bases in between. Looked up from germline, CDR1 is SGHRS and CDR2 is YFSETQ. CDR3 length: 14 residues. CDR3 coding DNA: TGCGCCAGCAGCTTGGACTCTAGCTCCTACGAGCAGTACTTC. It encodes CASSLDSSSYEQYF.

This chain links TRBV14 with TRBJ2-1, with 8 bases matching TRBD1. V dropped 2 bases and J dropped 0; count of bases not matched to a gene: 9. The CDR3 extends over 18 amino acids. CDR1 is SGHDN and CDR2 is FVKESK in the germline V gene. This CDR3 is CASSQYQGATSSYNEQFF. The CDR3 DNA is TGTGCCAGCAGCCAATATCAGGGGGCTACTAGCTCCTACAATGAGCAGTTCTTC.

V usage is TRBV10-3 and J usage is TRBJ1-2; 7 positions agree with TRBD1. Germline V gives CDR1 ENHRY, CDR2 SYGVKD. This CDR3 is built from 12 residues. The V segment lost 6 bases and the J segment 8 bases; nucleotides outside the gene matches: 6. The CDR3 reads CAIRGDRDGYTF. The CDR3 bases are TGTGCCATCAGAGGAGACAGGGACGGCTACACCTTC.

This clone is a singleton in its sample. The chain recombines TRBV5-1 with TRBJ2-5; TRBD1 agrees at 7 bases. This CDR3 is 15 amino acids long. The germline V gene has CDR1 SGHRS and CDR2 YFSETQ. V was pared by 0 bases and J by 4 bases, with 6 bases of the junction left unmatched. Here the CDR3 reads CASSLGGTELETQYF. For the CDR3, the DNA is TGCGCCAGCAGCTTGGGGGGGACAGAACTAGAGACCCAGTACTTC. Variable domain in full (rest from reference TRBV5-1 and TRBJ2-5): KAGVTQTPRYLIKTRGQQVTLSCSPISGHRSVSWYQQTPGQGLQFLFEYFSETQRNKGNFPGRFSGRQFSNSRSEMNVSTLELGDSALYLCASSLGGTELETQYFGPGTRLLVL.

The V call is TRBV10-3, the J call TRBJ2-5; 7 nucleotides match TRBD2. Germline CDR1 reads ENHRY; CDR2 reads SYGVKD. The length of the CDR3 is 14 residues. With 10 bases clipped from V and 1 base from J, the junction kept 9 bases outside the gene matches. CDR3: CASRSGGTQETQYF. CDR3 bases: TGTGCCAGCCGATCGGGGGGTACCCAAGAGACCCAGTACTTC.

The chain joins TRBV11-3 to TRBJ2-7; 10 nucleotides line up with TRBD1. V trimming: 5 bases; J trimming: 3 bases; junction bases outside the gene matches: 10. Germline values: CDR1 SGHNT, CDR2 YENEEA. The CDR3 loop spans 16 amino acids. As DNA, the CDR3 is TGTGCCAGCAGCCACGGGACAGGGGAGAGGGACTACGAGCAGTACTTC. Translated, it gives CASSHGTGERDYEQYF.

The chain is built from TRBV5-1 and TRBJ1-1; D is unresolved. V was cut by 1 base and J by 3 bases, with 16 bases left in between. This CDR3 contains 16 residues. From germline, CDR1 is SGHRS and CDR2 YFSETQ. The CDR3 bases are TGCGCCAGCAGCTTGATGGGAGACCTAAGGGACACTGAAGCTTTCTTT. It specifies CASSLMGDLRDTEAFF.

This chain links TRBV11-1 with TRBJ2-3; tentatively, D is TRBD1 (6 bases). Trimming removed 4 bases at V and 2 bases at J, with 13 bases between. This CDR3 region has 15 residues. CDR1 is SGHAT, CDR2 FQDESV, per germline (reference sequence). CDR3 DNA: TGTGCCAGCAGCTCCCGGACAGAAGACACAGATACGCAGTATTTT. Translating it yields CASSSRTEDTDTQYF.

Of note for this clone: Other DNA sequences in the sample encode the same CDR3. The V gene is TRBV7-9, the J gene TRBJ2-5; TRBD1 agrees at 11 bases. With 4 bases clipped from V and 5 bases from J, the junction kept 3 bases outside the gene matches. CDR1 is SEHNR, CDR2 FQNEAQ, per germline (reference sequence). The length of the CDR3 is 14 residues. In DNA, the CDR3 is TGTGCCAGCAGCTCGCGGACAGGGGGCGAGACCCAGTACTTC. Translated: CASSSRTGGETQYF.

In this sample, this clone turned up once. The chain combines TRBV10-1 with TRBJ2-3; D ambiguous. Germline V gives CDR1 WNHNN, CDR2 SYGVQD (reference sequence). V gave up 2 bases and J gave up 2 bases, with 5 bases separating them. The CDR3 length is 13 residues. The CDR3: CASSEPNTDTQYF. In DNA, the CDR3 is TGCGCCAGCAGTGAGCCCAACACAGATACGCAGTATTTT.

V is TRBV9 and J is TRBJ2-1; 12 nucleotides line up with TRBD2. V shed 0 bases and J 5 bases; nucleotides not matched to a gene: 6. The CDR3 is 17 residues long. Germline V gene sequence: CDR1 SGDLS, CDR2 YYNGEE. The CDR3 region is CASSVDPTSGGHNEQFF. CDR3 bases: TGTGCCAGCAGCGTAGACCCCACTAGCGGGGGGCACAATGAGCAGTTCTTC.

This clone was counted a single time. The J gene is TRBJ2-7, the V gene TRBV7-6; D remains ambiguous. The V end lost 0 bases, the J end lost 0 bases, and 9 bases lay between the germline ends. This CDR3 is 15 amino acids long. CDR1 is SGHVS and CDR2 is FNYEAQ in the germline V gene. This chain's CDR3 is CASSLAYASSYEQYF. The CDR3 DNA reads as TGTGCCAGCAGCTTAGCGTACGCCAGCTCCTACGAGCAGTACTTC. The full variable domain, in which reference TRBV7-6 and TRBJ2-7 provide the parts outside the CDR3, is GAGVSQSPRYKVTKRGQDVALRCDPISGHVSLYWYRQALGQGPEFLTYFNYEAQQDKSGLPNDRFSAERPEGSISTLTIQRTEQRDSAMYRCASSLAYASSYEQYFGPGTRLTVT.

This chain uses TRBV9 with TRBJ2-1; possibly TRBD1 for D (6 bases). The CDR3 runs 13 residues. Trimming took off 3 bases at V and 9 bases at J, with 13 bases between the two ends. CDR1 and CDR2 from the germline V gene are SGDLS and YYNGEE. The DNA of the CDR3 is TGTGCCAGCAGCGAGGGGCACAGGGTTGAGCAGTTCTTC. It codes for CASSEGHRVEQFF.